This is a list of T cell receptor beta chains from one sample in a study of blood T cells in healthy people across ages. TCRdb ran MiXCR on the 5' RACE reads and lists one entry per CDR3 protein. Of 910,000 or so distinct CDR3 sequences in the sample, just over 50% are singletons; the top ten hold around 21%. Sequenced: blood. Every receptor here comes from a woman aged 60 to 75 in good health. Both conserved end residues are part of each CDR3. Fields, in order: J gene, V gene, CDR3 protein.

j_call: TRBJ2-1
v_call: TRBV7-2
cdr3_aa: CASSFAHTDNEQFF

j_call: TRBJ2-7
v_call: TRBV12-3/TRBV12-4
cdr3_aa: CASRRAGGLEQYF

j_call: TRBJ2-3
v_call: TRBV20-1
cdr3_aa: CSARVEGEATDTQYF

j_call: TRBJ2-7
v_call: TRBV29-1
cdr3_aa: CSAGGVLSYEQYF

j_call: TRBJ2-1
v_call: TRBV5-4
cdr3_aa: CAGSSPRDRVLNEQFF

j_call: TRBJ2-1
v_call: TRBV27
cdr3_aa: CASSVERRGPAQFF

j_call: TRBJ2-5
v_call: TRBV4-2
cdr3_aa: CASSQASDYKETQYF

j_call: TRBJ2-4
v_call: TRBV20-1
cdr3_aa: CSAPTARVTKNIQYF

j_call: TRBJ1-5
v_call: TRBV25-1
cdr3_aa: CASSISPGGRYQPQHF

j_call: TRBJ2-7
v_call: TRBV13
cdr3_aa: CASSSQTQSDEQYF

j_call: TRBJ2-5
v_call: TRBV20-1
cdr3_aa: CSAWDNAVQYF

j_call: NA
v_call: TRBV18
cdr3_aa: CASSPPWGRGTSGTLETQYF

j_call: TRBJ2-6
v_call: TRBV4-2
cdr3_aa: CASSQDGVAGANVLTF

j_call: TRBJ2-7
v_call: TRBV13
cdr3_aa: CASSSRIETVYEQYF

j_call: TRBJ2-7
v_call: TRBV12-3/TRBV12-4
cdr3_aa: CASSRTPYEQYF

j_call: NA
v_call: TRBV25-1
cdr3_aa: CASSALGLATTQETQYF

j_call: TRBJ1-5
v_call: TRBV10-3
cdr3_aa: CAISDIAGNQPQHF

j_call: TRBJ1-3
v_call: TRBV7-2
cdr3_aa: CASSFLRRGPGNTIYF

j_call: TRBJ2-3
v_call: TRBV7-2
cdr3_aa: CASSSGLAGGRDTQYF

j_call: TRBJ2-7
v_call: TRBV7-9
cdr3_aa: CASSTALKVYEQYF

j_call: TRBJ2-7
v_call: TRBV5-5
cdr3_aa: CASSFWQGRGEQYF

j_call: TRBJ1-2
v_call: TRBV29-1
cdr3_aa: CSVDESNYGYTF

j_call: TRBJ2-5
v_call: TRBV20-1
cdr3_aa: CSASSGRARRETQYF

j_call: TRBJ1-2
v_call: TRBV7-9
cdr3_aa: CASSLPDYVGGTNYGYTF

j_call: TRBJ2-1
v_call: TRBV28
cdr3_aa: CASLAGGHYNEQFF

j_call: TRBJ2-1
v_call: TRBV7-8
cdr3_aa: CASSFSLAHNEQFF

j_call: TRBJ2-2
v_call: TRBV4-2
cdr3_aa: CASSPSGGVETGELFF

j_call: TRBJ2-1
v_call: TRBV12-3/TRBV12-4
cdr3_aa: CASDSGTSGPIEQFF

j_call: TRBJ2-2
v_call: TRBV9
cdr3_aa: CASSVGSTLGGELFF

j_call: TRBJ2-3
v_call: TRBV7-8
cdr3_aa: CASLKASSTDTQYF

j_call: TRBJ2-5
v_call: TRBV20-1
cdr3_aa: CSAPLGSRQETQYF

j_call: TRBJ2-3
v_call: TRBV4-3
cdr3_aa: CASSPSSSSDTQYF

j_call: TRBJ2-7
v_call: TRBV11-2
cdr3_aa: CASSLGNPWEQYF

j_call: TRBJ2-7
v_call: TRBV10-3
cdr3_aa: CAISESMGVGPREQYF

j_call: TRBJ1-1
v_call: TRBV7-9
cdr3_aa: CASSFGVTEAFF

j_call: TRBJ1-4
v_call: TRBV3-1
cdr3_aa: CASSQGGTGRNEKLFF

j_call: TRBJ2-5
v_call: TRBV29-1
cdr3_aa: CSVRSNGETQYF

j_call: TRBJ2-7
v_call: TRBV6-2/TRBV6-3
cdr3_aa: CASRDPGQSSEQYF

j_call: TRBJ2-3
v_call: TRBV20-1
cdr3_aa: CSATGPGDAGTQYF

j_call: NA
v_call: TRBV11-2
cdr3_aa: CASSLRGSGSRNEQYF

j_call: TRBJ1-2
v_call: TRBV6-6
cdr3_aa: CASSYRDPGQGDYGYTF

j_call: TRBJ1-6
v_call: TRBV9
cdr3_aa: CASSVLNSPLHF

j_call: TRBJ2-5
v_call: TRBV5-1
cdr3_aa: CASSLVGPDRGETQYF

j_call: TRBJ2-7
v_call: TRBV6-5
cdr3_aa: CASSYGPGQGTDEQYF

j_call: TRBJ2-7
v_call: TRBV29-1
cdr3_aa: CSVGEHGRGIYNEQYF

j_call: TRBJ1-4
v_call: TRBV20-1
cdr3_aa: CSARVGLGHEKLFF

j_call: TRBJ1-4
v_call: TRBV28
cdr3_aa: CAAFGQEKLFF

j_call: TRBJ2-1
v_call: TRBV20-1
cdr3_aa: CSARVPGLKEQFF

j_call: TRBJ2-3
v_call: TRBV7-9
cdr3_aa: CATDEISGASTETQYF

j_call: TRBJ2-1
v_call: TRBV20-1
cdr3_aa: CSAAQHGGFESYNEQFF

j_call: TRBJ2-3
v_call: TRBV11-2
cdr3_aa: CASRTAGCTQYF

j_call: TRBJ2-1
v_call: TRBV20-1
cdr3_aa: CSASTAGGPHNEQFF

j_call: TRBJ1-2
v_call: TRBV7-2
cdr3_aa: CASSFSRDYGYTF

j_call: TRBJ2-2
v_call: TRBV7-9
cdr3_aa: CASSPVTSLTGELFF

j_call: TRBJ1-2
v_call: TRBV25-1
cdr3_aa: CASSELDWNGYTF